This paragraph reports one T cell receptor beta chain. The sample is drawn from a study of blood T cell repertoires in COVID-19. In the study overall: The analysed material was cDNA or gDNA that came from T cells, B-cell-depleted T cells, or PBMCs.

Allocation to cohorts depended on clinical history reported by the participants. No more than 2 weeks before study entry, exposed participants had met a case of COVID-19. As handled by the study authors: Scientists estimated how many nucleated cells there were by amplifying reference gene primers. Measured with immunoSEQ multiplex PCR; TCRdb has only the in-frame clones, and not every one. V and J calls plus clone size are reproduced from that table; the DNA served to infer D and trimming. The sample has 350,000 to 450,000 clones; 90% to 95% are singletons. The CDR3 sequence is 13 residues long. The V end lost 4 bases, the J end lost 10 bases, and 16 bases lay between the germline ends. Germline assignment: CDR1 LGHNA and CDR2 YSLEER.

This sequence originates from a woman aged 40 to 50 who had been exposed to COVID-19. The chain combines TRBV4-3 with TRBJ1-2, with D tentatively TRBD1 (6 bases). Sequencing was carried out using PBMCs or T cells enriched from blood (not recorded which). The CDR3 sequence: CASSPLGGSDYTF. In DNA form, the CDR3 reads TGCGCCAGCAGCCCCCTAGGGGGTTCAGACTACACCTTC.